One TCR beta chain is described in this entry. The CDR3 extends over 13 amino acids. Germline CDR1 and CDR2: SGHTA and FQGNSA. V was shortened by 0 bases and J by 7 bases, with 4 bases between the two germline ends. This specimen belongs to a study of blood T cell repertoires in COVID-19. About the research overall: Acute and convalescent COVID-19 specimens originated in the United States, Italy and Spain. From T cells, B-cell-depleted T cells, or PBMCs came the material, which was cDNA or gDNA.

Libraries were prepared by immunoSEQ multiplex PCR; TCRdb keeps only in-frame clonotypes and omits some of them. The sample has 100,000 to 150,000 clones, roughly four fifths seen once; the top ten hold 7.9%. The rearrangement uses TRBV7-2 and TRBJ1-6, with D unclear. Sequenced input: peripheral blood. The receptor was derived from a human donor in a cohort sampled during active COVID-19. The CDR3 protein is CASSLALNSPLHF. CDR3 nucleotides: TGTGCCAGCAGCTTAGCGTTAAATTCACCCCTCCACTTT.